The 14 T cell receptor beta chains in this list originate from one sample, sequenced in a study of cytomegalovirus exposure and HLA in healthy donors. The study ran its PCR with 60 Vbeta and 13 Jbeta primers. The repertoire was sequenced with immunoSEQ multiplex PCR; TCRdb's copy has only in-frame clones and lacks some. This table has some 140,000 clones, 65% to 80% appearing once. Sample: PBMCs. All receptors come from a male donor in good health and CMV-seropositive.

CDR3 loop: CASSSTGQQPNYGYTF. Here the CDR3 DNA reads TGTGCCAGCAGCTCCACGGGACAGCAACCCAACTATGGCTACACCTTC. This chain uses TRBV7-8 with TRBJ1-2, with TRBD1 identical over 7 bases. The CDR3 covers 16 residues. V shed 4 bases and J 2 bases; nucleotides not matched to a gene: 10. Germline V gives CDR1 SGHVS, CDR2 FQNEAQ.

DNA of the CDR3: TGTGCCAGTAGCATGACTAGCGGGTCCCTCGGAGATACGCAGTATTTT. It yields the protein CASSMTSGSLGDTQYF. V usage is TRBV19 and J usage is TRBJ2-3; 10 nucleotides line up with TRBD2. V lost 6 bases and J lost 5; bases outside the gene matches: 11. CDR3 length: 16 amino acids. Germline V gene sequence: CDR1 LNHDA, CDR2 SQIVND (reference sequence).

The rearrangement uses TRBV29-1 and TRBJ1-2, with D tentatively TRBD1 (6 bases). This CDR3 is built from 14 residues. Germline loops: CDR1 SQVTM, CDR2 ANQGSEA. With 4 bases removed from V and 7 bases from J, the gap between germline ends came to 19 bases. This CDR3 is CSVVFRGSGVGYTF. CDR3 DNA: TGCAGCGTTGTTTTTCGAGGGTCAGGGGTTGGCTACACCTTC.

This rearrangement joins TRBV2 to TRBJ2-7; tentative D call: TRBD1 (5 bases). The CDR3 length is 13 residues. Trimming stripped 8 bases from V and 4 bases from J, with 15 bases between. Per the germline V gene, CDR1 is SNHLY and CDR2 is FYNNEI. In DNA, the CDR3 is TGTGCCAGCCAAGACAGAGACGATTACGAGCAGTACTTC. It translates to CASQDRDDYEQYF.

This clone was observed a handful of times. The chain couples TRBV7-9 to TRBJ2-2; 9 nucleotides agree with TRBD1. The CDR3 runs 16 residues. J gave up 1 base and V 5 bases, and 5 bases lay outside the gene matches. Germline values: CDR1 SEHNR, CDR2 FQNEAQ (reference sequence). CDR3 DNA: TGTGCCAGCAGCCCACAGGGGGCAGGGAACACCGGGGAGCTGTTTTTT. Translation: CASSPQGAGNTGELFF.

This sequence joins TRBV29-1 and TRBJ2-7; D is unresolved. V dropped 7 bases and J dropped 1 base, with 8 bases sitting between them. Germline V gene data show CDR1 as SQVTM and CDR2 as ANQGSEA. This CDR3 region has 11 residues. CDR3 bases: TGCAGCGCCGAGGTGTCCTACGAGCAGTACTTC. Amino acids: CSAEVSYEQYF.

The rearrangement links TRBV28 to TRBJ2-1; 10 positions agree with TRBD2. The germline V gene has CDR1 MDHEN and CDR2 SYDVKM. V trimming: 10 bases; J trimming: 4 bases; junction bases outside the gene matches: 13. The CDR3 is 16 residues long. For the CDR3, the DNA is TGTGCCACCGCCAATGCCCTACTAGCGGGGTACAATGAGCAGTTCTTC. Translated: CATANALLAGYNEQFF.

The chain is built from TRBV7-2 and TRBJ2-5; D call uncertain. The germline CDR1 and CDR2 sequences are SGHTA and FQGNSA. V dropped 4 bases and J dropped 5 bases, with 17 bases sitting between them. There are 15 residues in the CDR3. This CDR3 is CASSYSLTARETQYF. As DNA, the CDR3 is TGTGCCAGCAGCTATTCACTAACCGCGAGGGAGACCCAGTACTTC.

CDR3 DNA sequence: TGTGCCAGCAGTTTAGGGGCAGGGGGGATCTATGGCTACACCTTC. This gives the protein CASSLGAGGIYGYTF. The chain has TRBV27 and TRBJ1-2; 7 bases fit TRBD1. Germline V gene sequence: CDR1 MNHEY, CDR2 SMNVEV (reference sequence). Trimming at V came to 2 bases and at J to 4 bases, leaving 7 bases not matched to a gene. This CDR3 has 15 residues.

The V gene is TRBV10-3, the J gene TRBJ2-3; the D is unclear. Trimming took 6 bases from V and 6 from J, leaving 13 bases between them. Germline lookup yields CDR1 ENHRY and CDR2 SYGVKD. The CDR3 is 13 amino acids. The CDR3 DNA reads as TGTGCCATCAGCCCTACTAAGGAGGATACGCAGTATTTT. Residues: CAISPTKEDTQYF.

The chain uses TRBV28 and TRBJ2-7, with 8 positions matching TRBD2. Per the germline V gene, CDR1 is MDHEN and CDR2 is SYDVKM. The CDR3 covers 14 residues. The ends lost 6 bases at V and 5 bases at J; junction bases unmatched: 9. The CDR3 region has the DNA TGTGCCAGCAGAGGCGGGAGGAGTAGCCACGAGCAGTACTTC. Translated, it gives CASRGGRSSHEQYF.

CDR3 sequence: CASSLWITGEADYGYTF. CDR3 coding DNA: TGCGCCAGCAGCTTGTGGATTACAGGGGAAGCTGACTATGGCTACACCTTC. The chain carries TRBV5-1 and TRBJ1-2; TRBD1 aligns across 7 bases. This CDR3 has 17 amino acids. Germline-derived CDR1 and CDR2 are SGHRS and YFSETQ. J gave up 3 bases and V 1 base, and 12 bases lay outside the gene matches. Drawing the rest from reference TRBV5-1 and TRBJ1-2, the complete variable domain is KAGVTQTPRYLIKTRGQQVTLSCSPISGHRSVSWYQQTPGQGLQFLFEYFSETQRNKGNFPGRFSGRQFSNSRSEMNVSTLELGDSALYLCASSLWITGEADYGYTFGSGTRLTVV.

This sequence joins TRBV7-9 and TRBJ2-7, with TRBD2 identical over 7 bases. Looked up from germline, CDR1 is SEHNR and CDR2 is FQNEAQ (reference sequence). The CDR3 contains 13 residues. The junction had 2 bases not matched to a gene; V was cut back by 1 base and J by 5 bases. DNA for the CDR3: TGTGCCAGCAGCTTAGGGGGGGGTAACGAGCAGTACTTC. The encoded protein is CASSLGGGNEQYF.

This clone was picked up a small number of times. The CDR3 DNA follows: TGTGCCACCAGCAGAGAGTACTACAGCACAGATACGCAGTATTTT. It encodes CATSREYYSTDTQYF. The chain is built from TRBV15 and TRBJ2-3; D gene uncertain. The CDR3 contains 15 residues. V lost 0 bases to trimming and J lost 0 bases, with 7 bases between them. Germline V lookup: CDR1 LNHNV, CDR2 YYDKDF (reference sequence).